One and the same sample provided the 5 T cell receptor beta chains below, sequenced in a study of blood T cells in healthy people across ages (dated by TCRdb to about 2015). The method behind the library was 5' RACE. The sequencing machine was an Illumina HiSeq 2500. A second roughly 6 to 11 cycle PCR used a sample-barcoded 5' primer and a J-beta primer mix. TCRdb's own reprocessing of the public reads used fastp at Q25 and MiXCR and kept productive beta chains. Merged by CDR3 protein, the rows form single entries marked with the most common genes and DNA. The sample table contains around 500,000 distinct CDR3 sequences; only one count was recorded for 40% to 50% of them. The top ten hold 20% to 25% of the sample. The sequenced sample was blood. All receptors come from a man at least 80 years old in good health.

The V and J genes are TRBV20-1 and TRBJ2-7; D is ambiguous. The better agreement between TRBJ2-4 and the DNA end casts doubt on the J call. CDR3 length equals 13 residues. Germline V lookup: CDR1 DFQATT, CDR2 SNEGSKA (reference sequence). The CDR3 nucleotides are TGCAGTGCTAGCGGCCAGGAGCGCAACATTCAGTACTTC. Protein product: CSASGQERNIQYF.

This clonotype is medium-sized by share. The chain has TRBV28 and TRBJ2-3; D might be TRBD2 (5 bases). This CDR3 spans 17 amino acids. V dropped 5 bases and J dropped 4 bases, with 22 bases sitting between them. Germline CDR1 is MDHEN and CDR2 is SYDVKM. In DNA form, the CDR3 reads TGTGCCAGCAGTAAGGTTCGGGGATACTCAATCCCAGATACGCAGTATTTT. Translating gives CASSKVRGYSIPDTQYF.

The gene calls are TRBV20-1 and TRBJ2-5; D gene ambiguous. Germline V gene data show CDR1 as DFQATT and CDR2 as SNEGSKA (reference sequence). Between the trimmed V and J ends, which lost 3 bases and 5 bases, there was a span of 4 bases. The CDR3 is 10 amino acids. The CDR3 protein is CSASSETQYF. Here the CDR3 DNA reads TGCAGTGCTAGTTCTGAGACCCAGTACTTC.

The gene calls are TRBV20-1 and TRBJ2-7, with D possibly TRBD1 on 6 matching bases. Trimming took off 7 bases at V and 1 base at J, with 14 bases between the two ends. The germline CDR1 and CDR2 sequences are DFQATT and SNEGSKA (reference sequence). The CDR3 totals 13 residues. CDR3 DNA: TGCAGTGTGAGGACAGATTTTTCCTACGAGCAGTACTTC. As protein: CSVRTDFSYEQYF.

This clonotype was seen a handful of times. This chain links TRBV28 with TRBJ1-4, with TRBD1 matching over 7 bases. V shed 6 bases and J 7 bases; nucleotides not matched to a gene: 8. Germline-derived CDR1 and CDR2 are MDHEN and SYDVKM. The CDR3 runs 14 residues. The CDR3 protein is CASRPGGLSEKLFF. In DNA, the CDR3 is TGTGCCAGCAGGCCAGGGGGGCTTAGTGAAAAACTGTTTTTT. The whole variable domain, filled in from reference TRBV28 and TRBJ1-4, reads DVKVTQSSRYLVKRTGEKVFLECVQDMDHENMFWYRQDPGLGLRLIYFSYDVKMKEKGDIPEGYSVSREKKERFSLILESASTNQTSMYLCASRPGGLSEKLFFGSGTQLSVL.